These 30 T cell receptor beta chains came from one sample sequenced in a study of shared clonotypes between healthy human individuals. Method: immunoSEQ multiplex PCR; TCRdb's copy keeps in-frame clones and lacks some. This table has 950,000 to 1,100,000 clones, about 70% appearing once. Input material: memory CD4+ T cells sorted from blood. Subset of the sample: CD45RA-negative fraction. Receptors were obtained from a man younger than 30 in good health.

The CDR3, as DNA: TGTGCCTGGAGTGCTGGACAGAATAATTCACCCCTCCACTTT. Translated, it gives CAWSAGQNNSPLHF. This sequence joins TRBV30 and TRBJ1-6, with D maybe TRBD1 (6 bases). The CDR3 extends over 14 amino acids. Looked up from germline, CDR1 is GTSNPN and CDR2 is SVGIG (reference sequence). Trimming removed 1 base from V and 5 bases from J, with 9 bases in between.

This clone has only a few counts. The rearrangement uses TRBV19 and TRBJ1-2; D gene ambiguous. The germline V and J ends were trimmed by 5 bases and 4 bases, with 14 bases remaining between them. CDR1 and CDR2 from the germline V gene are LNHDA and SQIVND (reference sequence). The CDR3 is 14 residues long. CDR3 amino acids: CASSFKTTVYGYTF. Written as DNA, the CDR3 is TGTGCCAGTAGTTTTAAGACAACTGTCTATGGCTACACCTTC.

Note on this clone: A read error may produce the germline difference seen at one junction end. V usage is TRBV11-2 and J usage is TRBJ1-1; TRBD1 matches at 7 bases. Germline loops: CDR1 SGHAT, CDR2 FQNNGV. This CDR3 is built from 17 residues. The DNA of the CDR3 is TGTGCCAGCAGCTTAGGGGTCATCGAACAGGGGAACGCTGAAGCTTTCTTT. Residues: CASSLGVIEQGNAEAFF.

This sequence joins TRBV6-5 and TRBJ1-3; D is perhaps TRBD1 (5 bases). This CDR3 contains 13 residues. V dropped 10 bases and J dropped 4 bases, with 14 bases sitting between them. Germline V gene lookup returns CDR1 MNHEY and CDR2 SVGAGI. The CDR3 protein is CATSRGSGNTIYF. Here the CDR3 DNA reads TGTGCCACCTCGAGGGGTTCCGGAAACACCATATATTTT.

The chain employs TRBV7-6 and TRBJ2-3; D call uncertain. The CDR3 length is 13 residues. Trimming removed 2 bases at V and 4 bases at J, with 7 bases between. Per the germline V gene, CDR1 is SGHVS and CDR2 is FNYEAQ. The CDR3 nucleotides are TGTGCCAGCAGCTTACAGGTTTCAGATACGCAGTATTTT. Translating it yields CASSLQVSDTQYF.

V is TRBV5-1 and J is TRBJ1-2; D call uncertain. The ends were cut back, 0 bases at V and 6 bases at J, with 18 bases in the middle. The germline gives CDR1 SGHRS, CDR2 YFSETQ. This CDR3 spans 16 amino acids. The CDR3 reads CASSLGEWVRGHGYTF. CDR3 sequence (DNA): TGCGCCAGCAGCTTGGGCGAGTGGGTTCGGGGTCATGGCTACACCTTC.

The chain recombines TRBV10-3 with TRBJ2-7, with 7 bases lining up with TRBD2. V shed 7 bases, J shed 5 bases, and the junction held 8 bases outside the gene matches. Germline V gene lookup returns CDR1 ENHRY and CDR2 SYGVKD. The CDR3 consists of 13 residues. CDR3 nucleotide sequence: TGTGCCATCACTGGCAAACGGGAGGACGAGCAGTACTTC. Translated: CAITGKREDEQYF.

This clone was seen just once. As DNA, the CDR3 is TGTGCCAGCAGTGCGACTAGCGGAGGATCCTACAATGAGCAGTTCTTC. The encoded protein is CASSATSGGSYNEQFF. The V gene is TRBV2, the J gene TRBJ2-1, with 9 bases that match TRBD2. The ends lost 4 bases at V and 1 base at J; junction bases unmatched: 5. This CDR3 has 16 residues. Germline assignment: CDR1 SNHLY and CDR2 FYNNEI. The full variable domain, with the rest looked up from reference TRBV2 and TRBJ2-1, is EPEVTQTPSHQVTQMGQEVILRCVPISNHLYFYWYRQILGQKVEFLVSFYNNEISEKSEIFDDQFSVERPDGSNFTLKIRSTKLEDSAMYFCASSATSGGSYNEQFFGPGTRLTVL.

The chain joins TRBV10-3 to TRBJ1-1, with TRBD1 identical over 7 bases. The CDR3 has 13 residues. CDR1 is ENHRY, CDR2 SYGVKD, per germline. The junction had 2 bases not matched to a gene; V was cut back by 6 bases and J by 1 base. CDR3 coding DNA: TGTGCCATCAGGCGGGACAGGAACACTGAAGCTTTCTTT. It is translated as CAIRRDRNTEAFF.

A few counts support this clone. In DNA form, the CDR3 reads TGTGCCTGGAGTGTACAGAATCAGCCCCAGCATTTT. This translates into CAWSVQNQPQHF. The chain uses TRBV30 and TRBJ1-5; D gene uncertain. The ends were cut back, 0 bases at V and 4 bases at J, with 4 bases in the middle. This CDR3 is 12 amino acids long. From germline, CDR1 is GTSNPN and CDR2 SVGIG (reference sequence).

V gene TRBV6-5 combines with J gene TRBJ2-1; D gene unclear. V lost 6 bases, J lost 1 base, and 10 bases lay in between. This CDR3 is built from 14 residues. CDR1 and CDR2 from the germline V gene are MNHEY and SVGAGI. CDR3 loop: CASSQDFSYNEQFF. The CDR3 nucleotides are TGTGCCAGCAGCCAAGACTTTTCCTACAATGAGCAGTTCTTC.

This chain connects TRBV5-4 to TRBJ2-1; 9 bases map to TRBD1. The CDR3 is made up of 15 amino acids. V lost 4 bases, J lost 2 bases, and 4 bases stayed unmatched. The V gene's germline CDR1 is SGHNT and CDR2 YYREEE (reference sequence). DNA of the CDR3: TGTGCCAGCAGCCAGGGACAGGGTACCTACAATGAGCAGTTCTTC. Translating gives CASSQGQGTYNEQFF.

This sequence joins TRBV7-2 and TRBJ2-3; D is unclear. This CDR3 has 15 amino acids. V shed 3 bases and J shed 4 bases, with 14 bases lying between them. Germline-derived CDR1 and CDR2 are SGHTA and FQGNSA. CDR3 DNA sequence: TGTGCCAGCAGCTTTCAGGCCGCCCAAGCAGATACGCAGTATTTT. It codes for CASSFQAAQADTQYF.

For this clone: The sample carries other DNA sequences with the same CDR3. The chain is built from TRBV7-2 and TRBJ1-3; D not certain. The CDR3 totals 12 residues. The germline V gene encodes CDR1 SGHTA and CDR2 FQGNSA. The V gene lost 4 bases and the J gene lost 4 bases, with 5 bases spanning the gap. The CDR3 here is CASSSTGNTIYF. CDR3 DNA sequence: TGTGCCAGCAGCTCGACAGGAAACACCATATATTTT.

The V and J genes are TRBV2 and TRBJ1-5; 8 bases match TRBD1. This CDR3 region has 16 residues. V lost 2 bases to trimming and J lost 7 bases; unmatched junction nucleotides: 10. CDR1 is SNHLY and CDR2 is FYNNEI in the germline V gene. CDR3 in amino acids: CASSERLGQGRQPQHF. As DNA, the CDR3 is TGTGCCAGCAGTGAAAGGTTAGGACAGGGAAGGCAGCCCCAGCATTTT.

A word on this clone: Within the sample, other DNA sequences also encode this same CDR3. This sequence joins TRBV10-1 and TRBJ1-5, with unresolved D. Trimming stripped 4 bases from V and 4 bases from J, with 8 bases between. The germline gives CDR1 WNHNN, CDR2 SYGVQD (reference sequence). This CDR3 region has 13 residues. CDR3: CASSGTGNQPQHF. Here the CDR3 DNA reads TGCGCCAGCAGTGGAACCGGGAATCAGCCCCAGCATTTT.

Only one count was recorded for this clone. The CDR3 nucleotides are TGTGCCAGCATCCAGACAAGTGAGCAGTTCTTC. It is translated as CASIQTSEQFF. This chain links TRBV2 with TRBJ2-1; the D is unclear. V dropped 7 bases and J dropped 9 bases, with 10 bases sitting between them. The CDR3 runs to 11 residues. Per the germline V gene, CDR1 is SNHLY and CDR2 is FYNNEI.

This sequence joins TRBV6-1 and TRBJ1-2; 11 bases are shared with TRBD1. This CDR3 is built from 15 residues. Germline V CDR1 and CDR2: MNHNS, SASEGT. Germline trimming cut 6 bases from V and 6 bases from J; bases unmatched to any gene: 9. The CDR3 region is CASSSIGQGANGYTF. CDR3 DNA sequence: TGTGCCAGCAGCTCCATCGGACAGGGGGCGAATGGCTACACCTTC.

The chain recombines TRBV30 with TRBJ1-4; 10 nucleotides agree with TRBD1. Germline V gene sequence: CDR1 GTSNPN, CDR2 SVGIG (reference sequence). V trimming: 3 bases; J trimming: 8 bases; junction bases outside the gene matches: 3. The CDR3 has 13 amino acids. The CDR3 loop is CAWRGDRGEKLFF. The CDR3 DNA follows: TGTGCCTGGAGAGGGGACAGGGGAGAAAAACTGTTTTTT.

The chain has TRBV6-1 and TRBJ2-3; TRBD2 aligns across 13 bases. From germline, CDR1 is MNHNS and CDR2 SASEGT. There are 16 residues in the CDR3. J was trimmed by 6 bases and V by 0 bases; bases with no gene match: 3. CDR3 protein: CASSEALAGGPDTQYF. CDR3 DNA: TGTGCCAGCAGTGAAGCACTAGCGGGGGGGCCCGATACGCAGTATTTT.

This clone was counted only a few times. V usage is TRBV5-1 and J usage is TRBJ2-7; 9 positions agree with TRBD2. This CDR3 spans 13 amino acids. V trimming: 4 bases; J trimming: 5 bases; junction bases outside the gene matches: 4. Germline CDR1 reads SGHRS; CDR2 reads YFSETQ. CDR3 sequence reads: CASSTWTSDEQYF. DNA of the CDR3: TGCGCCAGCAGCACCTGGACTAGCGACGAGCAGTACTTC.

The gene calls are TRBV6-5 and TRBJ1-1; D unresolved. The CDR3 contains 14 residues. Germline V gene lookup returns CDR1 MNHEY and CDR2 SVGAGI. Trimming removed 5 bases at V and 1 base at J, with 11 bases between. The CDR3 here is CASSPRRWNTEAFF. In nucleotides, the CDR3 is TGTGCCAGCAGTCCCAGGAGGTGGAACACTGAAGCTTTCTTT.

The chain is built from TRBV6-1 and TRBJ2-7; tentatively, D is TRBD1 (5 bases). Trimming removed 7 bases at V and 2 bases at J, with 9 bases between. This CDR3 contains 12 residues. The germline V gene encodes CDR1 MNHNS and CDR2 SASEGT. The CDR3 reads CASKGRAYEQYF. In DNA, the CDR3 is TGTGCCAGCAAGGGGCGAGCCTACGAGCAGTACTTC.

The V and J genes are TRBV28 and TRBJ2-3; 9 bases match TRBD2. Looked up from germline, CDR1 is MDHEN and CDR2 is SYDVKM. This CDR3 comprises 18 residues. V lost 2 bases, J lost 0 bases, and 9 bases stayed unmatched. The CDR3 sequence is CASSLLGLATPSTDTQYF. CDR3 in DNA: TGTGCCAGCAGTTTACTCGGACTAGCGACACCTAGCACAGATACGCAGTATTTT.

This clone was seen once. This chain uses TRBV30 with TRBJ2-1; maybe TRBD2 (5 bases). V lost 3 bases and J lost 9, with 18 bases in between. The germline CDR1 and CDR2 sequences are GTSNPN and SVGIG (reference sequence). The length of the CDR3 is 14 residues. CDR3: CAWSALGSFPEQFF. CDR3 in DNA: TGTGCCTGGAGCGCTTTGGGGAGTTTTCCTGAGCAGTTCTTC.

The chain recombines TRBV6-5 with TRBJ1-1; D is possibly TRBD1 (5 bases). Germline V gene sequence: CDR1 MNHEY, CDR2 SVGAGI. The CDR3 extends over 15 amino acids. Trimming removed 5 bases at V and 5 bases at J, with 18 bases between. In DNA form, the CDR3 reads TGTGCCAGCAGTGTGTCCGGGGGGGGAAGGACTGAAGCTTTCTTT. Its translation is CASSVSGGGRTEAFF.

The chain uses TRBV27 and TRBJ2-1; maybe TRBD1 (5 bases). Germline CDR1 MNHEY, CDR2 SMNVEV (reference sequence). CDR3 length equals 16 residues. V dropped 3 bases and J dropped 1 base, with 13 bases sitting between them. CDR3 sequence reads: CASSFVGADSYNEQFF. In DNA, the CDR3 is TGTGCCAGCAGTTTTGTAGGGGCAGATTCCTACAATGAGCAGTTCTTC.

The chain combines TRBV27 with TRBJ2-3; D possibly corresponds to TRBD2 (7 bases). The CDR3 is made up of 15 amino acids. The germline V and J ends were trimmed by 5 bases and 1 base, with 13 bases remaining between them. Germline V gives CDR1 MNHEY, CDR2 SMNVEV (reference sequence). The CDR3 sequence is CASSLGGGRTDTQYF. CDR3 coding DNA: TGTGCCAGCAGTCTTGGGGGGGGGCGCACAGATACGCAGTATTTT.

The V gene is TRBV11-2, the J gene TRBJ2-6; D may be TRBD2 (5 bases). From germline, CDR1 is SGHAT and CDR2 FQNNGV. V lost 3 bases, J lost 4 bases, and 13 bases lay in between. The CDR3 totals 16 residues. The CDR3 coding sequence is TGTGCCAGCAGCTTCTCTAGCCCACGGGGGGCCAACGTCCTGACTTTC. Protein: CASSFSSPRGANVLTF.

The chain has TRBV7-2 and TRBJ2-4, with D unclear. This CDR3 has 15 amino acids. The V gene's germline CDR1 is SGHTA and CDR2 FQGNSA. Trimming shortened V by 1 base and J by 1 base, and 8 bases separated the two germline ends. The CDR3 reads CASSLVERAKNIQYF. The CDR3, as DNA: TGTGCCAGCAGCTTAGTGGAGCGTGCCAAAAACATTCAGTACTTC.